Listed here are 29 T cell receptor beta chains from one sample, sequenced in a study of blood T cells in healthy people across ages. The authors ran a second PCR of 7 to 11 cycles using a sample-barcoded 5' primer and a J-beta primer mix. One entry per CDR3 protein results from TCRdb running MiXCR on the 5' RACE reads. The top ten clones hold approximately 2.1% of a sample with about 2 million distinct CDR3 sequences, roughly 52% of them seen once. Sequencing input: blood. The receptors here all came from a woman aged 40 to 50 in good health.

The V gene is TRBV7-2, the J gene TRBJ2-1; 8 bases align to TRBD1. CDR1 and CDR2 (germline): SGHTA, FQGNSA. The junction had 6 bases not matched to a gene; V was cut back by 1 base and J by 7 bases. CDR3 length: 15 residues. The CDR3 region has the DNA TGTGCCAGCAGCTTAGTTGGACAGGGAAGAAATGAGCAGTTCTTC. Translation: CASSLVGQGRNEQFF.

This clonotype was picked up a small number of times. This sequence joins TRBV9 and TRBJ1-2, with D perhaps matching TRBD1 (5 bases). Trimming removed 4 bases at V and 5 bases at J, with 15 bases between. The germline CDR1 and CDR2 sequences are SGDLS and YYNGEE. The length of the CDR3 is 14 residues. The CDR3 reads CASSPRQLPYGYTF. CDR3 nucleotide sequence: TGTGCCAGCAGCCCCCGACAGCTTCCTTATGGCTACACCTTC.

The chain carries TRBV6-6 and TRBJ1-6; D possibly corresponds to TRBD1 (5 bases). The CDR3 covers 15 residues. Per germline, CDR1 MNHNY and CDR2 SVGAGI (reference sequence). Trimming shortened V by 2 bases and J by 7 bases, and 12 bases separated the two germline ends. CDR3 residues: CASSYGTGPNSPLHF. CDR3 nucleotides: TGTGCCAGCAGTTACGGTACAGGACCAAATTCACCCCTCCACTTT.

V gene TRBV7-9 combines with J gene TRBJ2-5; D gene ambiguous. V dropped 2 bases and J dropped 3 bases, with 22 bases sitting between them. In germline, CDR1 is SEHNR, CDR2 FQNEAQ (reference sequence). There are 18 residues in the CDR3. The CDR3 protein is CASSLPRAPSRPEETQYF. The CDR3 region has the DNA TGTGCCAGCAGCTTACCCCGGGCCCCCTCCCGCCCGGAAGAGACCCAGTACTTC.

This clonotype was counted only a few times. The V and J genes are TRBV28 and TRBJ2-1; 11 bases line up with TRBD1. The CDR3 sequence is 16 residues long. Trimming cost V 8 bases and J 6 bases; bases outside gene matches: 12. CDR1 and CDR2 (germline): MDHEN, SYDVKM. The CDR3 sequence: CASGERDRGRVNEQFF. The CDR3 nucleotides read TGTGCCAGCGGGGAGCGGGACAGGGGGAGGGTCAATGAGCAGTTCTTC.

This clonotype came up a few times. The CDR3 loop reads CSAPKPGVQETQYF. CDR3 coding DNA: TGCAGTGCTCCCAAGCCGGGAGTCCAAGAGACCCAGTACTTC. The chain combines TRBV20-1 with TRBJ2-5; D is possibly TRBD2 (6 bases). V gave up 5 bases and J gave up 1 base, with 14 bases separating them. This CDR3 contains 14 residues. Germline CDR1 is DFQATT and CDR2 is SNEGSKA (reference sequence).

This clonotype turned up a few times. The rearrangement uses TRBV19 and TRBJ2-5; D is perhaps TRBD1 (5 bases). V lost 5 bases and J lost 6, with 16 bases in between. In germline, CDR1 is LNHDA, CDR2 SQIVND (reference sequence). The CDR3 is made up of 14 amino acids. In DNA form, the CDR3 reads TGTGCCAGTAGTTCGGCCCAGGGAATCAAGACCCAGTACTTC. This encodes CASSSAQGIKTQYF.

The CDR3 DNA reads TGCAGTGCTCCTCCCCAGCGCGGGAACACTGAAGCTTTCTTT. Its translation: CSAPPQRGNTEAFF. The V and J genes are TRBV20-1 and TRBJ1-1; D unresolved. The CDR3 length is 14 residues. Germline V gives CDR1 DFQATT, CDR2 SNEGSKA (reference sequence). Trimming removed 5 bases at V and 1 base at J, with 14 bases between.

The chain has TRBV6-6 and TRBJ2-7; either TRBD1 or TRBD2 may supply D (5 bases each). V lost 5 bases and J lost 6, with 26 bases in between. This CDR3 spans 17 amino acids. Germline V CDR1 and CDR2: MNHNY, SVGAGI (reference sequence). CDR3 DNA: TGTGCCAGCAGTCCCTACTCGAGTAGGCCCACAGGAGGCGAGCAGTACTTC. Protein: CASSPYSSRPTGGEQYF.

V and J are TRBV7-9 and TRBJ2-3; unclear D gene. With 5 bases removed from V and 4 bases from J, the gap between germline ends came to 13 bases. The CDR3 spans 14 residues. CDR1 is SEHNR, CDR2 FQNEAQ, per germline (reference sequence). CDR3 sequence (DNA): TGTGCCAGCAGCGTAGGGCCCTACCCAGATACGCAGTATTTT. Its protein product is CASSVGPYPDTQYF. Complete variable domain (other parts from reference TRBV7-9 and TRBJ2-3): DTGVSQNPRHKITKRGQNVTFRCDPISEHNRLYWYRQTLGQGPEFLTYFQNEAQLEKSRLLSDRFSAERPKGSFSTLEIQRTEQGDSAMYLCASSVGPYPDTQYFGPGTRLTVL.

The rearrangement uses TRBV11-2 and TRBJ2-3; either TRBD1 or TRBD2 may supply D (5 bases each). CDR3 size: 14 residues. The germline V gene encodes CDR1 SGHAT and CDR2 FQNNGV. The germline V and J ends were trimmed by 4 bases and 3 bases, with 11 bases remaining between them. The CDR3 loop reads CASSWQGETDTQYF. In DNA form, the CDR3 reads TGTGCCAGCAGCTGGCAGGGAGAGACAGATACGCAGTATTTT. Full variable domain (rest looked up from reference TRBV11-2 and TRBJ2-3): EAGVAQSPRYKIIEKRQSVAFWCNPISGHATLYWYQQILGQGPKLLIQFQNNGVVDDSQLPKDRFSAERLKGVDSTLKIQPAKLEDSAVYLCASSWQGETDTQYFGPGTRLTVL.

The chain has TRBV10-3 and TRBJ2-1, with a possible D match to TRBD1 (6 bases). CDR1 ENHRY and CDR2 SYGVKD come from the germline V gene. The germline V and J ends were trimmed by 2 bases and 9 bases, with 11 bases remaining between them. This CDR3 is built from 13 residues. CDR3 sequence: CAISETGLREQFF. CDR3 coding DNA: TGTGCCATCAGTGAGACAGGGCTTCGTGAGCAGTTCTTC.

The genes are TRBV27 and TRBJ2-7; tentatively, D is TRBD2 (6 bases). CDR3 length equals 14 residues. In germline, CDR1 is MNHEY, CDR2 SMNVEV (reference sequence). V gave up 3 bases and J gave up 6 bases, with 15 bases separating them. CDR3 in amino acids: CASSFRAGLGEQYF. CDR3 in DNA: TGTGCCAGCAGTTTCAGGGCGGGGTTAGGCGAGCAGTACTTC.

This chain connects TRBV6-1 to TRBJ2-5, with D unclear. CDR3 length: 13 residues. CDR1 and CDR2 from the germline V gene are MNHNS and SASEGT. V lost 3 bases to trimming and J lost 6 bases, with 11 bases between them. CDR3 nucleotide sequence: TGTGCCAGCAGTGACCACTTGGCTCAGACCCAGTACTTC. Protein product: CASSDHLAQTQYF.

The table lists this clonotype with a few counts. The V and J genes are TRBV3-1 and TRBJ2-1, with D tentatively TRBD2 (5 bases). Deletions cut 4 bases from V and 0 bases from J, with 10 bases between. Germline CDR1 reads LGHDT; CDR2 reads YNNKEL (reference sequence). This CDR3 has 15 residues. CDR3 sequence reads: CASSLVASSYNEQFF. The CDR3 DNA sequence: TGTGCCAGCAGCCTCGTAGCGAGCTCCTACAATGAGCAGTTCTTC.

The V gene is TRBV20-1, the J gene TRBJ1-2; 10 bases match TRBD1. This CDR3 is built from 14 residues. The V gene's germline CDR1 is DFQATT and CDR2 SNEGSKA (reference sequence). V gave up 1 base and J gave up 8 bases; unmatched junction bases: 7. This CDR3 reads CSARVPGTGDGYTF. The CDR3 nucleotides are TGCAGTGCTAGAGTCCCCGGGACAGGGGACGGCTACACCTTC.

This rearrangement joins TRBV7-2 to TRBJ1-1, with no clear D. V lost 0 bases, J lost 1 base, and 9 bases lay in between. The V gene's germline CDR1 is SGHTA and CDR2 FQGNSA. The CDR3 covers 15 residues. CDR3 in amino acids: CASSLAAAGNTEAFF. Here the CDR3 DNA reads TGTGCCAGCAGCTTAGCGGCGGCAGGGAACACTGAAGCTTTCTTT. The complete variable domain, with remaining parts taken from reference TRBV7-2 and TRBJ1-1, reads GAGVSQSPSNKVTEKGKDVELRCDPISGHTALYWYRQSLGQGLEFLIYFQGNSAPDKSGLPSDRFSAERTGGSVSTLTIQRTQQEDSAVYLCASSLAAAGNTEAFFGQGTRLTVV.

This clonotype was found a few times. The chain recombines TRBV5-6 with TRBJ1-6; 10 bases line up with TRBD1. Germline values: CDR1 SGHDT, CDR2 YYEEEE. The V gene end was trimmed by 2 bases and the J gene end by 10 bases; junction bases not matched to a gene: 6. This CDR3 has 15 residues. The CDR3 nucleotides are TGTGCCAGCAGCTTCGGGACAGGGGACGGATCACCCCTCCACTTT. Encoded protein: CASSFGTGDGSPLHF.

V and J are TRBV10-3 and TRBJ2-5; D possibly corresponds to TRBD2 (5 bases). The CDR3 totals 13 residues. CDR1 is ENHRY and CDR2 is SYGVKD in the germline V gene. V lost 6 bases and J 5 bases, leaving 13 bases between the germline ends. CDR3 residues: CAIRDHGGETQYF. CDR3 nucleotides: TGTGCCATCAGGGACCATGGAGGCGAGACCCAGTACTTC.

The V and J genes are TRBV28 and TRBJ1-2; D is unresolved. Germline CDR1 is MDHEN and CDR2 is SYDVKM. V lost 3 bases, J lost 5 bases, and 22 bases lay in between. The length of the CDR3 is 17 residues. CDR3: CASSFHPPARSAYGYTF. CDR3 DNA: TGTGCCAGCAGTTTTCACCCGCCAGCTCGATCAGCTTATGGCTACACCTTC.

The V and J genes are TRBV10-3 and TRBJ2-4; 7 positions agree with TRBD1. The last part of the DNA fits TRBJ2-7 better; the J call may be wrong. This CDR3 comprises 15 residues. CDR1 ENHRY and CDR2 SYGVKD come from the germline V gene. The CDR3, as DNA: TGTGCCATCAGTGATTTAGGGGGCGGGCTGGTCGAGCAGTACTTC. It yields the protein CAISDLGGGLVEQYF.

This chain links TRBV5-1 with TRBJ1-2; D gene unclear. The CDR3 is 16 residues long. CDR1 and CDR2 (germline): SGHRS, YFSETQ. V was clipped by 0 bases and J by 8 bases, with 20 bases between them. CDR3 sequence: CASSLGGQSQGGGYTF. The CDR3 DNA reads TGCGCCAGCAGCTTGGGGGGTCAGTCCCAAGGTGGGGGCTACACCTTC.

This chain joins TRBV24-1 and TRBJ2-3; no definite D call. Germline V gene sequence: CDR1 KGHDR, CDR2 SFDVKD. The CDR3 is made up of 13 amino acids. Trimming left V 4 bases short and J 5 bases short, with 9 bases between. CDR3 nucleotide sequence: TGTGCCACCAGTGAGGCATGGCAAGATACGCAGTATTTT. Protein product: CATSEAWQDTQYF.

The chain employs TRBV2 and TRBJ2-4; possibly TRBD1 or TRBD2 for D (5 bases each). The germline CDR1 and CDR2 sequences are SNHLY and FYNNEI. The CDR3 has 14 amino acids. The V and J ends lost 0 bases and 12 bases respectively, with 15 bases between them. CDR3 in DNA: TGTGCCAGCAGTGAAGCGGTAGGGGACGGTGATCAGTACTTC. Translated: CASSEAVGDGDQYF.

This clonotype was detected a few times. The genes are TRBV13 and TRBJ2-5; 7 nucleotides align to TRBD2. TRBJ2-7 matches the DNA end more closely, so the J call is doubtful. The V gene's germline CDR1 is PRHDT and CDR2 FYEKMQ (reference sequence). The CDR3 consists of 14 residues. The CDR3 region has the DNA TGTGCCAGCCGACGGGGGGTATCAACCTACGAGCAGTACTTC. This encodes CASRRGVSTYEQYF.

The CDR3 is CASSESGRDEQFF. DNA for the CDR3: TGCGCCAGCAGTGAGTCTGGGAGGGATGAGCAGTTCTTC. V and J are TRBV10-1 and TRBJ2-1; 7 nucleotides match TRBD2. The CDR3 has 13 residues. Germline V gene data show CDR1 as WNHNN and CDR2 as SYGVQD (reference sequence). Losses at the gene ends were 0 bases for V and 8 bases for J; bases not matched to a gene: 1.

This chain joins TRBV6-5 and TRBJ1-1; D unclear. V was pared by 5 bases and J by 1 base, with 11 bases between. Germline V CDR1 and CDR2: MNHEY, SVGAGI. This CDR3 contains 14 residues. In DNA, the CDR3 is TGTGCCAGCAGTCCCTCTGAAGGGAACACTGAAGCTTTCTTT. Translated: CASSPSEGNTEAFF.

The rearrangement links TRBV5-1 to TRBJ1-2; no firm D call. Trimming shortened V by 0 bases and J by 6 bases, and 12 bases separated the two germline ends. The CDR3 loop spans 14 amino acids. Germline CDR1 is SGHRS and CDR2 is YFSETQ. CDR3 sequence (DNA): TGCGCCAGCAGCTTGGACGACGGACCAAATGGCTACACCTTC. Amino acids: CASSLDDGPNGYTF.

This sequence joins TRBV7-2 and TRBJ1-2; possibly TRBD1 for D (5 bases). Trimming shortened V by 5 bases and J by 7 bases, and 11 bases separated the two germline ends. Germline CDR1 and CDR2: SGHTA and FQGNSA. CDR3 length: 12 residues. This CDR3 reads CASSPDSCGYTF. CDR3 in DNA: TGTGCCAGCAGCCCAGACAGTTGTGGCTACACCTTC.